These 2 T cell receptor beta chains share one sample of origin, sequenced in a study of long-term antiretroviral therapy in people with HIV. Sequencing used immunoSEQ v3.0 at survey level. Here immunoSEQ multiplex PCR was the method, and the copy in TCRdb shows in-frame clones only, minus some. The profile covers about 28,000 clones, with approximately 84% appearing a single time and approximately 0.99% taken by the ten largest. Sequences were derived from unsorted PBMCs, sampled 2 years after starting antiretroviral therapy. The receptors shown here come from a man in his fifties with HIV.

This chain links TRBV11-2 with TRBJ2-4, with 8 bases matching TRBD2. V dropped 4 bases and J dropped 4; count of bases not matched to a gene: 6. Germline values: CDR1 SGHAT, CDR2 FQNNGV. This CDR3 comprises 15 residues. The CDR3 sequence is CASSSIGGVKNIQYF. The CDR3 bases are TGTGCCAGCAGCTCCATCGGGGGGGTTAAAAACATTCAGTACTTC. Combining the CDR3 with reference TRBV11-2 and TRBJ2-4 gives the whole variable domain EAGVAQSPRYKIIEKRQSVAFWCNPISGHATLYWYQQILGQGPKLLIQFQNNGVVDDSQLPKDRFSAERLKGVDSTLKIQPAKLEDSAVYLCASSSIGGVKNIQYFGAGTRLSVL.

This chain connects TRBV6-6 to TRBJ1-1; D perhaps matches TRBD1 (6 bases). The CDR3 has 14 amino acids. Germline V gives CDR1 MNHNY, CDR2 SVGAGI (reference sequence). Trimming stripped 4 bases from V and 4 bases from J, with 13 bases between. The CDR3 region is CASSSRGPITEAFF. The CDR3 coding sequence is TGTGCCAGCAGTTCCCGGGGGCCCATCACTGAAGCTTTCTTT.